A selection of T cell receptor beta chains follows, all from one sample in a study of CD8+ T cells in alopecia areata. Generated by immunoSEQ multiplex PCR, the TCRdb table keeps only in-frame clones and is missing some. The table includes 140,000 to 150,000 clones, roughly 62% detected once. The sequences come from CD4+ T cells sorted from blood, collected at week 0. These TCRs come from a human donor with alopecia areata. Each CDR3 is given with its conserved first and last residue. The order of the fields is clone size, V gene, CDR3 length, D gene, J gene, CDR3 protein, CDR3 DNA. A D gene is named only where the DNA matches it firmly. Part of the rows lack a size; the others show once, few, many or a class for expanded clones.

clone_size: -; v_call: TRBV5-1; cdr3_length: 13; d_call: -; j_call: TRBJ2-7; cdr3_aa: CASSPSSVYEQYF; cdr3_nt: TGCGCCAGCAGCCCCAGTTCCGTGTACGAGCAGTACTTC
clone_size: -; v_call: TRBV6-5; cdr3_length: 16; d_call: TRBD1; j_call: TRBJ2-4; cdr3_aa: CASSSAVGTGQNIQYF; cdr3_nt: TGTGCCAGCAGTTCCGCCGTCGGGACAGGGCAAAACATTCAGTACTTC
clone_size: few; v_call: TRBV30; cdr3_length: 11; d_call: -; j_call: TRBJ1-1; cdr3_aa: CAPAGYTEAFF; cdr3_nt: TGTGCCCCAGCGGGGTACACTGAAGCTTTCTTT
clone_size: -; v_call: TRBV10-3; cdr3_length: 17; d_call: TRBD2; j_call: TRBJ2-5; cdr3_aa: CAISERQTSGGRQTQYF; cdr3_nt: TGTGCCATCAGTGAGCGTCAGACTAGCGGGGGACGGCAGACCCAGTACTTC
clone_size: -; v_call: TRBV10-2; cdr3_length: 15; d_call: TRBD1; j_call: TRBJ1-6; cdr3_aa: CASSFSGQGDSPLHF; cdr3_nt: TGCGCCAGCAGTTTTTCAGGACAGGGGGATTCACCCCTCCACTTT
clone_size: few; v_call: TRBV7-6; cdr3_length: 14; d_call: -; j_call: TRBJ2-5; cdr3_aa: CASSLGAYQETQYF; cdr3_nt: TGTGCCAGCAGCTTAGGGGCGTACCAAGAGACCCAGTACTTC
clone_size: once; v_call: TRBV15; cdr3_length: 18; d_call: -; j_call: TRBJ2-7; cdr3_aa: CATSRDRVVGEVAYEQYF; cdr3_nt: TGTGCCACCAGCAGAGATCGGGTGGTGGGGGAGGTGGCCTACGAGCAGTACTTC
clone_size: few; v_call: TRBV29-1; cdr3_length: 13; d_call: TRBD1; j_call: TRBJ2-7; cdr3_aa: CSVGRTGRYEQYF; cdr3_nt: TGCAGCGTGGGGAGGACAGGGCGCTACGAGCAGTACTTC
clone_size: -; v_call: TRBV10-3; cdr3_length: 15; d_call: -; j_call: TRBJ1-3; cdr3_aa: CAISESGGRRNTIYF; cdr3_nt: TGTGCCATCAGTGAGTCGGGGGGACGGAGAAACACCATATATTTT
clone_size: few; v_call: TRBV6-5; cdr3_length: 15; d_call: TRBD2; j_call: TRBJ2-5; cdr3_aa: CASSFTPGGSETQYF; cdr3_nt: TGTGCCAGCAGTTTTACACCCGGGGGGTCTGAGACCCAGTACTTC
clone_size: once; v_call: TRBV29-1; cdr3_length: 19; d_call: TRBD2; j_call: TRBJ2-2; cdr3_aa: CSVEAVGTSGLWGTGELFF; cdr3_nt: TGCAGCGTTGAAGCCGTCGGGACTAGCGGTCTATGGGGAACCGGGGAGCTGTTTTTT
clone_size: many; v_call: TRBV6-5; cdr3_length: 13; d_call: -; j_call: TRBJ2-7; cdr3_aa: CASSYGYKFEQYF; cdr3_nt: TGTGCCAGCAGTTACGGGTATAAGTTCGAGCAGTACTTC
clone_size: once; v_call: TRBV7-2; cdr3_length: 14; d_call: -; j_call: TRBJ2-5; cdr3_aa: CASSLGGVQETQYF; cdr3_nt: TGTGCCAGCAGCTTAGGGGGGGTCCAAGAGACCCAGTACTTC
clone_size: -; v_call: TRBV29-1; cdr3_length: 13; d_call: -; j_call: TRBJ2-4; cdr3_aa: CSVGALAKNIQYF; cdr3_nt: TGCAGCGTGGGGGCTTTAGCCAAAAACATTCAGTACTTC
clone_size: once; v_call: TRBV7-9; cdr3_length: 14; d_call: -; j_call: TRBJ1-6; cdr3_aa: CASSLGQAYSPLHF; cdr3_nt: TGTGCCAGCAGCTTAGGACAGGCTTACTCCCCCCTCCACTTT
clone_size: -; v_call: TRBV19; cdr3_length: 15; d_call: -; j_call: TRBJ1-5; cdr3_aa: CASNPTGAPYQPQHF; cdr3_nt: TGTGCCAGTAATCCAACCGGGGCTCCTTATCAGCCCCAGCATTTT
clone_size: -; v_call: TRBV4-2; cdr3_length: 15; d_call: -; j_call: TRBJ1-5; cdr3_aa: CASSQGGARNQPQHF; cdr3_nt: TGTGCCAGCAGCCAAGGGGGCGCGCGAAATCAGCCCCAGCATTTT
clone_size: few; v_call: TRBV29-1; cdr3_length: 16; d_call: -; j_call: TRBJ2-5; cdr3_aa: CSVDSPGAVNKETQYF; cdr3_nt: TGCAGCGTTGATAGCCCCGGGGCAGTCAACAAGGAGACCCAGTACTTC
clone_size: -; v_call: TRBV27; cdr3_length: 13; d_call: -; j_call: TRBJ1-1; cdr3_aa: CASSGWDNTEAFF; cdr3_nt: TGTGCCAGCAGTGGATGGGACAACACTGAAGCTTTCTTT
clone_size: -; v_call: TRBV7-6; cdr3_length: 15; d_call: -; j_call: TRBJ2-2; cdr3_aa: CASTTPGRDTGELFF; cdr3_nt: TGTGCCAGCACGACACCGGGACGCGATACCGGGGAGCTGTTTTTT
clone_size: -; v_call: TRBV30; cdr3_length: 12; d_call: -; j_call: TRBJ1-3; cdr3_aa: CAWSLDGNTIYF; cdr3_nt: TGTGCCTGGAGTCTCGACGGAAACACCATATATTTT
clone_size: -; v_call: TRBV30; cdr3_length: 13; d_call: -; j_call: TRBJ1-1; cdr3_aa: CAWSVQGNTEAFF; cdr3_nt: TGTGCCTGGAGTGTACAAGGGAACACTGAAGCTTTCTTT
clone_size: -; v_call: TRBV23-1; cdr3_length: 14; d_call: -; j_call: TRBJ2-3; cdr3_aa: CASSQGLLSDTQYF; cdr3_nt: TGCGCCAGCAGTCAAGGGCTGCTGTCCGATACGCAGTATTTT